This TCR beta chain was obtained from a study of T cell responses to AZD1222 COVID-19 vaccine. Study results and caveats: Per reports, nearly half of all spike-specific TCRs target regions that are unmutated in variants. The donor cohort was predominantly white British with a female majority, and clonal diversity may have been underestimated. Only after the peak T cell response were repertoires sampled.

The CDR3 has 14 residues. The trim removed 5 bases at V and 9 bases at J, leaving 4 bases unmatched. The germline CDR1 and CDR2 sequences are LGHDT and YNNKEL (reference sequence). Clones were read by immunoSEQ multiplex PCR, and TCRdb kept only the in-frame ones, dropping some. The profile covers 75,000 to 100,000 clones, with approximately 90% appearing a single time and less than 4% taken by the ten largest. Note on this clone: The target antigen is unknown.

The receptor comes from an adult who received the AZD1222 COVID-19 vaccine. V usage is TRBV3-1 (or the pseudogene TRBV3-2) and J usage is TRBJ1-6, with TRBD1 identical over 10 bases. Sequencing used peripheral blood, obtained 28 days after the second AZD1222 dose. The CDR3, as DNA: TGTGCCAGCAGCGAGGGACAGGGGATTTCACCCCTCCACTTT. It translates to CASSEGQGISPLHF.